These 3 T cell receptor beta chains were all obtained from the same sample, sequenced in a study of vaccination and CD4 T cells after COVID-19. Their antigen targets remain unknown. The treatment is: roughly ten-day PBMC culture with coronavirus spike peptide pools or control peptides (ViraFEST assay). Cultured CD4+ T cells had their DNA profiled by the Oncomine TCR Beta short-read assay. From the PCR reads, TCRdb called clonotypes with MiXCR, one entry per CDR3 protein. The sample holds around 20,000 distinct CDR3 sequences, 40% to 55% seen once. Sequenced here: CD4+ T cells from blood, cultured in vitro, sampled after SARS-CoV-2 vaccination. The origin of the receptors is a human donor who had recovered from COVID-19.

The rearrangement uses TRBV29-1 and TRBJ1-1; TRBD1 might be the D (6 bases). Germline V lookup: CDR1 SQVTM, CDR2 ANQGSEA. V lost 5 bases and J 9 bases, leaving 10 bases between the germline ends. The CDR3 runs to 10 residues. The chain's CDR3 is CSVIGGQAFF. In DNA, the CDR3 is TGCAGCGTTATTGGGGGGCAAGCTTTCTTT.

This chain connects TRBV7-8 to TRBJ1-6; no clear D. The CDR3 runs to 15 residues. V was pared by 4 bases and J by 5 bases, with 12 bases between. CDR1 and CDR2 (germline): SGHVS, FQNEAQ. The DNA for the CDR3 is TGTGCCAGCAGCTCACCGTCCCAGAATAATTCACCCCTCCACTTT. Protein: CASSSPSQNNSPLHF.

Relative to its sample, this clonotype is medium-sized. This chain connects TRBV30 to TRBJ2-5; D might be TRBD1 (6 bases). The CDR3 runs 14 residues. V was pared by 1 base and J by 2 bases, with 11 bases between. Germline V gives CDR1 GTSNPN, CDR2 SVGIG (reference sequence). In DNA form, the CDR3 reads TGTGCCTGGAGTGGCGACAGGTGGCAAGAGACCCAGTACTTC. Translation: CAWSGDRWQETQYF.